These 23 T cell receptor beta chains were all obtained from the same sample, sequenced in a study of response to subunit inactivated influenza vaccine. TCRdb reprocessed the RT-PCR reads with MiXCR, giving one entry per CDR3 protein. The repertoire has around 490,000 distinct CDR3 sequences, 7.5% to 8.5% of them found once; the top ten carry approximately 12%. This sample comprised PBMCs from blood, obtained around 25 months after vaccination. Source of these receptors: a man aged 45-69 years who received an inactivated influenza vaccine.

The chain carries TRBV10-3 and TRBJ1-5; no firm D call. In germline, CDR1 is ENHRY, CDR2 SYGVKD. There are 13 residues in the CDR3. V dropped 9 bases and J dropped 2 bases, with 11 bases sitting between them. The DNA of the CDR3 is TGTGCCATATCAGGTATGGGCAATCAGCCCCAGCATTTT. It translates to CAISGMGNQPQHF.

Only a few counts were recorded for this clonotype. The V and J genes are TRBV19 and TRBJ2-3; 8 bases line up with TRBD1. Trimming removed 8 bases from V and 3 bases from J; junction bases left unmatched: 7. Germline V gene data show CDR1 as LNHDA and CDR2 as SQIVND (reference sequence). The CDR3 loop spans 14 amino acids. The CDR3 nucleotides are TGTGCCAGTCATCGACAGGGGATGACAGATACGCAGTATTTT. Protein: CASHRQGMTDTQYF.

The genes are TRBV4-2 and TRBJ2-2; perhaps TRBD2 as D (6 bases). The germline CDR1 and CDR2 sequences are LGHNA and YNFKEQ. The V and J ends lost 0 bases and 8 bases respectively, with 10 bases between them. The CDR3 contains 14 residues. This CDR3 reads CASSQDRLAGELFF. As DNA, the CDR3 is TGTGCCAGCAGCCAAGATAGGCTAGCGGGGGAGCTGTTTTTT.

This clonotype was counted at least ten times. CDR3 region: CASSLGDYGYEQYF. The DNA for the CDR3 is TGCGCCAGCAGCTTGGGGGACTACGGTTACGAGCAGTACTTC. The gene calls are TRBV5-1 and TRBJ2-7; 7 nucleotides match TRBD2. J gave up 4 bases and V 0 bases, and 4 bases lay outside the gene matches. The CDR3 has 14 residues. The germline V gene encodes CDR1 SGHRS and CDR2 YFSETQ.

This chain connects TRBV20-1 to TRBJ2-1, with a weak D call TRBD2 (6 bases). Looked up from germline, CDR1 is DFQATT and CDR2 is SNEGSKA (reference sequence). V lost 0 bases, J lost 1 base, and 16 bases lay in between. The CDR3 runs 17 residues. Written as DNA, the CDR3 is TGCAGTGCTAGAGATCGGAGGGAGGCTAGGTCCTACAATGAGCAGTTCTTC. It translates to CSARDRREARSYNEQFF.

The chain links TRBV21-1 to TRBJ2-1; the table's D call of TRBD2 was not tested on the DNA. TRBV21-1 is classified as a pseudogene. This CDR3 has 14 amino acids. The CDR3 sequence: CASRVREASHEQFF. The DNA of the CDR3 is TGTGCCAGCAGAGTCCGGGAGGCTTCCCATGAGCAGTTCTTC.

This clonotype occurred many times. The CDR3 spells CSATGRDRVNSPLHF. The CDR3 nucleotides read TGCAGTGCTACTGGCAGGGACCGGGTCAATTCACCCCTCCACTTT. The rearrangement links TRBV20-1 to TRBJ1-6; possibly TRBD1 for D (5 bases). The ends were cut back, 4 bases at V and 7 bases at J, with 17 bases in the middle. CDR1 and CDR2 (germline): DFQATT, SNEGSKA (reference sequence). This CDR3 has 15 residues.

This clonotype was counted many times. The chain recombines TRBV7-9 with TRBJ1-4; no clear D gene. CDR1 is SEHNR and CDR2 is FQNEAQ in the germline V gene (reference sequence). The CDR3 sequence is 15 residues long. With 5 bases removed from V and 7 bases from J, the gap between germline ends came to 17 bases. The CDR3 nucleotides read TGTGCCAGCAGCGTACCGGGCCTCGGCGGTGAAAAACTGTTTTTT. The encoded protein is CASSVPGLGGEKLFF.

This clonotype was counted a few times. In DNA form, the CDR3 reads TGTGCCAGCAGCGTAGGGGGCAGCTATGGCTACACCTTC. Translated, it gives CASSVGGSYGYTF. The gene calls are TRBV9 and TRBJ1-2; D may be TRBD1 (5 bases). This CDR3 comprises 13 residues. CDR1 is SGDLS and CDR2 is YYNGEE in the germline V gene. Trimming shortened V by 0 bases and J by 4 bases, and 7 bases separated the two germline ends. Using reference TRBV9 and TRBJ1-2 for the parts outside the CDR3, the full variable domain is DSGVTQTPKHLITATGQRVTLRCSPRSGDLSVYWYQQSLDQGLQFLIQYYNGEERAKGNILERFSAQQFPDLHSELNLSSLELGDSALYFCASSVGGSYGYTFGSGTRLTVV.

This clonotype has at least ten counts. This chain connects TRBV4-3 to TRBJ1-1, with a tentative D call TRBD1 (6 bases). The V end lost 0 bases, the J end lost 5 bases, and 10 bases lay between the germline ends. Germline CDR1 is LGHNA and CDR2 is YSLEER. The CDR3 has 14 amino acids. The CDR3 nucleotides are TGCGCCAGCAGCCAAGAAAAGGGGGGGACTGAAGCTTTCTTT. As protein: CASSQEKGGTEAFF.

This chain links TRBV12-3 or TRBV12-4 with TRBJ1-4, with D maybe TRBD1 (6 bases). Trimming shortened V by 2 bases and J by 7 bases, and 11 bases separated the two germline ends. The CDR3 covers 14 residues. CDR3 coding DNA: TGTGCCAGCAGTTTACAGGGGCGGGTTGAAAAACTGTTTTTT. Translated: CASSLQGRVEKLFF.

This clonotype came up a few times. This chain uses TRBV20-1 with TRBJ2-3, with 7 bases lining up with TRBD2. The CDR3 is made up of 14 amino acids. Germline lookup yields CDR1 DFQATT and CDR2 SNEGSKA (reference sequence). The trim removed 6 bases at V and 1 base at J, leaving 7 bases unmatched. The CDR3 reads CSAIRAGRTDTQYF. The CDR3 DNA sequence: TGCAGTGCGATCAGAGCGGGGCGCACAGATACGCAGTATTTT.

This clonotype was counted many times. The chain uses TRBV10-3 and TRBJ2-3; D not certain. Germline-derived CDR1 and CDR2 are ENHRY and SYGVKD. The ends were cut back, 4 bases at V and 4 bases at J, with 12 bases in the middle. The CDR3 is 14 amino acids. The DNA for the CDR3 is TGTGCCATCAGTGCGCAACAAAGGGCAGATACGCAGTATTTT. Translating gives CAISAQQRADTQYF.

The chain has TRBV29-1 and TRBJ1-5; 8 nucleotides align to TRBD1. V was pared by 8 bases and J by 4 bases, with 7 bases of the junction left unmatched. This CDR3 has 13 amino acids. The germline V gene has CDR1 SQVTM and CDR2 ANQGSEA. The chain's CDR3 is CSTSQGGNQPQHF. In DNA form, the CDR3 reads TGCAGCACCTCACAGGGGGGAAATCAGCCCCAGCATTTT.

At least ten counts were recorded for this clonotype. V and J are TRBV6-2 or TRBV6-3 and TRBJ2-3, with 7 bases identical to TRBD2. This CDR3 has 20 residues. Germline CDR1 MNHEY, CDR2 SVGEGT. The J segment lost 0 bases and the V segment lost 0 bases, leaving 15 bases of the junction unmatched. The chain's CDR3 is CASSYSTGGLLIISTDTQYF. The DNA of the CDR3 is TGTGCCAGCAGTTACTCTACGGGAGGCCTTCTCATTATTAGCACAGATACGCAGTATTTT.

The V call is TRBV5-6, the J call TRBJ1-5, with D tentatively TRBD1 (6 bases). Trimming took off 2 bases at V and 3 bases at J, with 12 bases between the two ends. This CDR3 is built from 15 residues. Germline CDR1 SGHDT, CDR2 YYEEEE. The CDR3: CASSFYRANNQPQHF. The CDR3 DNA follows: TGTGCCAGCAGCTTTTACAGGGCCAACAATCAGCCCCAGCATTTT.

Only a few counts were recorded for this clonotype. CDR3 in amino acids: CSARGQGQTNYGYTF. CDR3 nucleotides: TGCAGTGCTAGAGGACAGGGGCAGACTAACTATGGCTACACCTTC. The chain is built from TRBV20-1 and TRBJ1-2, with TRBD1 matching over 8 bases. Germline values: CDR1 DFQATT, CDR2 SNEGSKA (reference sequence). The CDR3 runs 15 residues. After removal of 1 base from V and 0 bases from J, the junction contained 4 bases not matched to a gene.

Only a few counts were recorded for this clonotype. The chain links TRBV6-2 or TRBV6-3 to TRBJ2-1, with D unresolved. V lost 0 bases to trimming and J lost 0 bases, with 6 bases between them. The germline gives CDR1 MNHEY, CDR2 SVGEGT. This CDR3 has 15 amino acids. DNA of the CDR3: TGTGCCAGCAGTTACTCGTCGAGCTCCTACAATGAGCAGTTCTTC. This encodes CASSYSSSSYNEQFF.

As regards this clonotype: One junction end disagrees with the germline gene, perhaps due to a read error. J is TRBJ2-5 and V is TRBV15; 13 bases match TRBD2. CDR3 length equals 14 residues. Germline CDR1 is LNHNV and CDR2 is YYDKDF (reference sequence). This CDR3 reads CAPRLAGGKETQYF. The CDR3 DNA is TGTGCCCCCAGACTAGCGGGGGGTAAAGAGACCCAGTACTTC.

The chain carries TRBV20-1 and TRBJ2-7, with 9 bases that match TRBD2. The V gene's germline CDR1 is DFQATT and CDR2 SNEGSKA (reference sequence). V shed 3 bases and J 2 bases; nucleotides not matched to a gene: 5. The CDR3 extends over 14 amino acids. The CDR3 reads CSASPLAGAYEQYF. For the CDR3, the DNA is TGCAGTGCTAGCCCTTTAGCGGGAGCCTACGAGCAGTACTTC.

This clonotype has ten or more counts. V usage is TRBV20-1 and J usage is TRBJ2-3, with TRBD1 identical over 11 bases. Germline V gives CDR1 DFQATT, CDR2 SNEGSKA (reference sequence). The J segment lost 3 bases and the V segment lost 5 bases, leaving 7 bases of the junction unmatched. This CDR3 contains 15 residues. CDR3 amino acids: CSAETGTGGTDTQYF. The CDR3 coding sequence is TGCAGTGCTGAAACCGGGACAGGGGGTACAGATACGCAGTATTTT.

The sample holds a few counts of this clonotype. The gene calls are TRBV24-1 and TRBJ2-3; tentative D call: TRBD1 (7 bases). The CDR3 is 18 amino acids. Deletions cut 0 bases from V and 3 bases from J, with 18 bases between. The germline V gene encodes CDR1 KGHDR and CDR2 SFDVKD. CDR3 region: CATSDLEAAGQPTDTQYF. CDR3 DNA: TGTGCCACCAGTGATTTGGAGGCGGCGGGACAGCCGACAGATACGCAGTATTTT.

This clonotype was counted many times. This sequence joins TRBV4-3 and TRBJ2-3, with TRBD1 matching over 7 bases. The CDR3 runs to 14 residues. The junction had 1 base not matched to a gene; V was cut back by 4 bases and J by 0 bases. Germline-derived CDR1 and CDR2 are LGHNA and YSLEER. The CDR3 region is CASSRGQSTDTQYF. DNA of the CDR3: TGCGCCAGCAGCCGGGGACAGAGCACAGATACGCAGTATTTT.